The clone carrying this T cell receptor beta chain occurred a few times. This sample is part of a study of T cells after yellow fever vaccination. V shed 5 bases and J shed 3 bases, with 14 bases lying between them. The CDR3 has 14 residues. Germline values: CDR1 MNHEY, CDR2 SMNVEV (reference sequence). TCRdb re-called the 5' RACE reads through MiXCR, storing one row per CDR3 protein. Here the sample spans hundreds of thousands of distinct CDR3 sequences, approximately 13% being singletons. The chain uses TRBV27 and TRBJ2-7; a weak D match, TRBD2 (6 bases). The clonotype was recovered from a man aged 25-45 years who received the YFV17D yellow fever vaccine. Source: PBMCs, taken on the day of the yellow fever booster vaccination. CDR3 nucleotides: TGTGCCAGCAGTACCCGAGGCGGGATCTACGAGCAGTACTTC. It yields the protein CASSTRGGIYEQYF.